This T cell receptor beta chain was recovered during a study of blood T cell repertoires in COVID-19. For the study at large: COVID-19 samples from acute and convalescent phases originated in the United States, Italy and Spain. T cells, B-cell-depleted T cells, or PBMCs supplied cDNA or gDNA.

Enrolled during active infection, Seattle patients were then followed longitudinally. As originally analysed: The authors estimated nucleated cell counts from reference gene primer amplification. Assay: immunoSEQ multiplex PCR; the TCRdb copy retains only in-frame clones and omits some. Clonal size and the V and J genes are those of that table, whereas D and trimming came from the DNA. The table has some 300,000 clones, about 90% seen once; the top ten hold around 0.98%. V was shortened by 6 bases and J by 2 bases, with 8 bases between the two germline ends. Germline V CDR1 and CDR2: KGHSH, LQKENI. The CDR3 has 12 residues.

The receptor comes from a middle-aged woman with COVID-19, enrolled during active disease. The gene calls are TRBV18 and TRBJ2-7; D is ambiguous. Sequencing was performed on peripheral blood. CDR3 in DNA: TGTGCCAGCTCTTTACAGCCCTACGAGCAGTACTTC. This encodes CASSLQPYEQYF.